The rows below give T cell receptor beta chains drawn from one sample of a study of shared clonotypes between healthy human individuals. The assay was immunoSEQ multiplex PCR, and TCRdb's table has in-frame clones only and misses some. The profile shows about 1.1 million clones, approximately 77% of them singletons. Sequenced: memory CD4+ T cells from PBMCs. All receptors come from a man aged 18 to 29 in good health. Some clones in this sample may be carry-over from other donors' samples. The CDR3 runs from the conserved cysteine through the conserved F or W. The D gene is left open where the match is weak.

TRBD2,TRBV11-3,CASSLGAIAGDNEQFF
TRBD2,TRBV11-2,CASSPGLAGPTDTQYF
-,TRBV4-3,CASSQDSSGSYGYTF
TRBD1,TRBV19,CASSIGAGGTEAFF
TRBD2,TRBV27,CASSAGLAGATDTQYF
TRBD1,TRBV4-1,CASSQGDRATGELFF
-,TRBV5-6,CASSLDSRSGYTF
TRBD1,TRBV5-4,CASSSGTGRDEKLFF
-,TRBV28,CASRPGLGIPDTQYF
-,TRBV13,CASSPRGFPGNTIYF
TRBD1,TRBV5-6,CASSLGDSNEKLFF
TRBD1,TRBV14,CASSQPRQGTEAYTQYF
TRBD2,TRBV7-9,CASSLRGGTSGNNEQFF
-,TRBV5-1,CASSPAGGSGTIYF
-,TRBV5-1,CASSLESVGSEAFF
-,TRBV4-2,CASSQSRAGTGEQFF
-,TRBV18,CASSPEPSNEQFF
TRBD2,TRBV7-2,CASSLPSGSPKDTQYF
TRBD2,TRBV28,CASSNQFHGGLAGPGELFF
TRBD2,TRBV9,CASSVRTSRLDEQFF
TRBD2,TRBV7-9,CASSATSGVQETQYF
-,TRBV6-6,CASTTRTGETIYF
-,TRBV5-1,CASNEGATDTQYF
TRBD2,TRBV6-1,CASSKEIRDTRTSGKAPLF
-,TRBV28,CASTVPGRLNYGYTF
-,TRBV5-6,CASSLYQQVRTGELFF
TRBD2,TRBV18,CASSQPGLAGRTQYF
-,TRBV5-1,CASSLEGDPSSYEQYF
-,TRBV11-2,CASGVRNKKFYNSPLHF
-,TRBV7-2,CASSLRAVIGTPNYGYTF
-,TRBV6-5,CASSYGLNYGYTF
TRBD2,TRBV11-2,CASSFTTSANTGELFF
-,TRBV12-5,CASGLVRAGQGYTF
TRBD2,TRBV7-8,CASSGLASGGGGTDTQYF
-,TRBV5-6,CASSLGILQRTDTQYF
-,TRBV10-3,CAINPTRDRSEQYF
TRBD1,TRBV28,CASSFVPGQGETQYF
-,TRBV18,CASSSLNLARAGTYEQYF
-,TRBV30,CAWSSLAVENGYTF
TRBD2,TRBV9,CASSGLGREPLYEQYF
-,TRBV2,CASLIDRARETQYF
-,TRBV6-4,CASSAMRNTEAFF
TRBD1,TRBV11-1,CASSSGTGNYGYTF
-,TRBV7-2,CASSFSRGETQYF
-,TRBV25-1,CASSYSNQPQHF
TRBD1,TRBV19,CASSGTALNQPQHF
-,TRBV30,CAWSVLQGTDTQYF
-,TRBV2,CASRQDSGNTIYF
TRBD1,TRBV27,CASSLSFRQGWARGAGELFF
TRBD2,TRBV7-3,CASSLSSGGGTSGMNTQYF
-,TRBV9,CASSSSLSSYEQYF
-,TRBV14,CASSQENSYYEQYF
-,TRBV9,CASSVGGTSGRAFF
-,TRBV4-1,CASSQFLGGTEAFF
TRBD2,TRBV10-3,CAAGGSGSTDTQYF
-,TRBV2,CASNREGERCGYTF